These 25 T cell receptor beta chains came from one sample sequenced in a study of response to subunit inactivated influenza vaccine. MiXCR, run by TCRdb on the RT-PCR reads, gives a single entry per CDR3 protein. The sample lists roughly 650,000 distinct CDR3 sequences, roughly 14% occurring once. Sequences were derived from PBMCs from blood, sampled about 12 days after vaccination. The receptors were gathered from a man aged 50 or older who received an inactivated influenza vaccine.

The chain employs TRBV7-9 and TRBJ2-3; the D is unclear. This CDR3 comprises 14 residues. CDR1 and CDR2 from the germline V gene are SEHNR and FQNEAQ (reference sequence). V lost 5 bases and J 2 bases, leaving 11 bases between the germline ends. The CDR3 loop reads CASSTERLTDTQYF. For the CDR3, the DNA is TGTGCCAGCAGCACAGAACGACTCACAGATACGCAGTATTTT.

This chain connects TRBV29-1 to TRBJ1-3; the D is unclear. Germline V gene data show CDR1 as SQVTM and CDR2 as ANQGSEA. The CDR3 is 15 residues long. Trimming took 3 bases from V and 0 from J, leaving 12 bases between them. The CDR3 region has the DNA TGCAGCGTTGATTCTGGGTCCGGCTCTGGAAACACCATATATTTT. The encoded protein is CSVDSGSGSGNTIYF.

V usage is TRBV4-1 and J usage is TRBJ2-2; 11 positions agree with TRBD2. Germline loops: CDR1 MGHRA, CDR2 YSYEKL. V was clipped by 4 bases and J by 3 bases; unmatched bases: 10. The CDR3 contains 18 residues. CDR3 protein: CASSRDSGGAIYTGELFF. CDR3 sequence (DNA): TGCGCCAGCAGCCGCGATAGCGGGGGGGCAATTTACACCGGGGAGCTGTTTTTT.

This clonotype came up a few times. This chain joins TRBV5-1 and TRBJ2-1; 11 bases map to TRBD2. There are 15 residues in the CDR3. From germline, CDR1 is SGHRS and CDR2 YFSETQ. V was pared by 0 bases and J by 11 bases, with 7 bases of the junction left unmatched. CDR3 amino acids: CASSLGSSGGNQQFF. The CDR3, as DNA: TGCGCCAGCAGCTTGGGGTCTAGCGGGGGGAACCAGCAGTTCTTC.

This sequence joins TRBV7-9 and TRBJ1-1; D unclear. V was trimmed by 5 bases and J by 1 base, leaving 8 bases between them. This CDR3 has 13 residues. CDR1 is SEHNR, CDR2 FQNEAQ, per germline (reference sequence). The CDR3 loop reads CASSQRANTEAFF. In nucleotides, the CDR3 is TGTGCCAGCAGCCAGAGGGCGAACACTGAAGCTTTCTTT. Drawing the rest from reference TRBV7-9 and TRBJ1-1, the complete variable domain is DTGVSQNPRHKITKRGQNVTFRCDPISEHNRLYWYRQTLGQGPEFLTYFQNEAQLEKSRLLSDRFSAERPKGSFSTLEIQRTEQGDSAMYLCASSQRANTEAFFGQGTRLTVV.

This clonotype was counted only a few times. V and J are TRBV20-1 and TRBJ1-5, with TRBD1 matching over 10 bases. The CDR3 has 16 amino acids. V lost 5 bases to trimming and J lost 0 bases; unmatched junction nucleotides: 7. Germline assignment: CDR1 DFQATT and CDR2 SNEGSKA (reference sequence). Here the CDR3 DNA reads TGCAGTGCTCGTCGACAGGGGGCGTATAGCAATCAGCCCCAGCATTTT. This encodes CSARRQGAYSNQPQHF.

The chain uses TRBV30 and TRBJ2-7; 7 positions agree with TRBD1. This CDR3 contains 12 residues. Trimming took 5 bases from V and 0 from J; bases not matched to a gene: 1. The germline gives CDR1 GTSNPN, CDR2 SVGIG (reference sequence). The CDR3 nucleotides are TGTGCCTGGGGACAGGCCTCCTACGAGCAGTACTTC. Translating gives CAWGQASYEQYF.

This clonotype was seen many times. The chain joins TRBV3-1 to TRBJ2-2, with TRBD1 as a possible D gene (6 bases). Germline loops: CDR1 LGHDT, CDR2 YNNKEL (reference sequence). Trimming cost V 4 bases and J 8 bases, with 14 bases left between them. The CDR3 length is 14 residues. The DNA of the CDR3 is TGTGCCAGCAGCCCACAGGGTTCGAGGGGGGAGCTGTTTTTT. It is translated as CASSPQGSRGELFF.

V is TRBV5-1 and J is TRBJ2-2; 7 bases match TRBD2. The CDR3 consists of 15 residues. CDR1 and CDR2 (germline): SGHRS, YFSETQ. V was pared by 4 bases and J by 6 bases, with 9 bases of the junction left unmatched. The CDR3 loop is CASSPRDYNPGELFF. The CDR3 coding sequence is TGCGCCAGCAGCCCCCGGGACTACAACCCCGGGGAGCTGTTTTTT.

Concerning this clonotype itself: The junction shows a germline mismatch at one end, possibly a read error. The chain joins TRBV5-1 to TRBJ2-2, with D possibly TRBD1 on 6 matching bases. The CDR3 has 16 amino acids. CDR1 SGHRS and CDR2 YFSETQ come from the germline V gene. The CDR3 DNA reads TGCGCCAGCAGCCAGACGGGACACCCGAACACCGGGGTGCTGTTTTTT. This translates into CASSQTGHPNTGVLFF.

This clonotype was seen more than once but under ten times. The chain joins TRBV5-1 to TRBJ2-1; TRBD2 agrees at 8 bases. CDR3 length: 17 residues. The trim removed 3 bases at V and 4 bases at J, leaving 12 bases unmatched. Germline values: CDR1 SGHRS, CDR2 YFSETQ. The CDR3 loop reads CASSSNLAGSVYNEQFF. The CDR3 DNA is TGCGCCAGCAGCTCAAATTTAGCGGGATCGGTTTACAATGAGCAGTTCTTC.

The chain employs TRBV11-2 and TRBJ2-2; 7 bases fit TRBD1. Germline CDR1 is SGHAT and CDR2 is FQNNGV. The CDR3 contains 13 residues. The V segment lost 6 bases and the J segment 6 bases; nucleotides outside the gene matches: 4. The CDR3 nucleotides are TGTGCCAGCAGTATCGGACAGGCCGGGGAGCTGTTTTTT. Encoded protein: CASSIGQAGELFF.

This clonotype occurred a few times. This chain uses TRBV29-1 with TRBJ1-1; tentative D call: TRBD1 (6 bases). CDR3 length: 13 amino acids. V was trimmed by 5 bases and J by 0 bases, leaving 10 bases between them. Per the germline V gene, CDR1 is SQVTM and CDR2 is ANQGSEA. The CDR3 nucleotides read TGCAGCGTTAACAGGGACTTGAACACTGAAGCTTTCTTT. This sequence encodes CSVNRDLNTEAFF.

This clonotype was observed a few times. The CDR3 does not end in the conserved phenylalanine or tryptophan, so this is likely a read error. The limits of the CDR3 on the DNA are not certain, so only TCRdb's listed CDR3 is given. V gene TRBV6-2 or TRBV6-3 combines with J gene TRBJ2-1; TRBD2 is the table's D call, not checked against the DNA. The CDR3 is made up of 13 amino acids, end residues included. Germline lookup yields CDR1 MNHEY and CDR2 SVGEGT. CDR3 region: CASRGLAGGSIFA.

The genes are TRBV13 and TRBJ2-3; tentatively, D is TRBD2 (6 bases). V lost 6 bases and J lost 6, with 22 bases in between. From germline, CDR1 is PRHDT and CDR2 FYEKMQ (reference sequence). The length of the CDR3 is 16 residues. The CDR3, as DNA: TGTGCCAGCAGTAGTCCGGGGGTAACCCGCGGTGATACGCAGTATTTT. Translating it yields CASSSPGVTRGDTQYF.

This rearrangement joins TRBV6-5 to TRBJ2-7, with D possibly TRBD2 on 5 matching bases. The CDR3 length is 11 residues. Trimming cost V 6 bases and J 9 bases, with 12 bases left between them. Germline CDR1 MNHEY, CDR2 SVGAGI. The CDR3 loop is CASSTGVGQYF. CDR3 nucleotides: TGTGCCAGCAGCACCGGGGTTGGGCAGTACTTC.

This clonotype has just a few counts. The rearrangement uses TRBV20-1 and TRBJ1-5; TRBD1 might be the D (5 bases). Per germline, CDR1 DFQATT and CDR2 SNEGSKA (reference sequence). V lost 1 base and J 2 bases, leaving 21 bases between the germline ends. There are 18 residues in the CDR3. Here the CDR3 reads CSARVKVGEYTGNQPQHF. The CDR3 coding sequence is TGCAGTGCTAGAGTGAAAGTAGGGGAATATACAGGCAATCAGCCCCAGCATTTT.

This clonotype was detected ten times or more. The J gene is TRBJ1-2, the V gene TRBV5-1; 9 nucleotides agree with TRBD1. V shed 4 bases and J 13 bases; nucleotides not matched to a gene: 8. This CDR3 region has 12 residues. Germline-derived CDR1 and CDR2 are SGHRS and YFSETQ. The DNA of the CDR3 is TGCGCCAGCAGCCAGGGGACAGGGCATTCCACCTTC. It specifies CASSQGTGHSTF.

The rearrangement joins TRBV7-3 to TRBJ2-7; D might be TRBD1 or TRBD2, each matching 5 bases. V dropped 5 bases and J dropped 7 bases, with 15 bases sitting between them. There are 13 residues in the CDR3. Germline CDR1 and CDR2: SGHTA and FQGTGA. The CDR3 reads CASSRDPQYEQYF. CDR3 coding DNA: TGTGCCAGCAGCCGGGACCCTCAGTATGAGCAGTACTTC.

This chain connects TRBV28 to TRBJ2-5; TRBD2 aligns across 12 bases. The germline gives CDR1 MDHEN, CDR2 SYDVKM. J was trimmed by 4 bases and V by 10 bases; bases with no gene match: 13. The CDR3 covers 16 residues. The chain's CDR3 is CAIRDSSGRAGETQYF. CDR3 nucleotide sequence: TGTGCCATCAGGGACTCTAGCGGGAGGGCCGGAGAGACCCAGTACTTC.

V gene TRBV29-1 combines with J gene TRBJ2-1, with a possible D match to TRBD1 (6 bases). CDR1 SQVTM and CDR2 ANQGSEA come from the germline V gene. V lost 2 bases and J lost 7, with 21 bases in between. This CDR3 has 16 amino acids. The CDR3 reads CSVESGRQGRRNEQFF. For the CDR3, the DNA is TGCAGCGTTGAAAGTGGTCGGCAGGGGCGGCGTAATGAGCAGTTCTTC.

The gene calls are TRBV7-9 and TRBJ1-1, with a tentative D call TRBD1 (6 bases). Looked up from germline, CDR1 is SEHNR and CDR2 is FQNEAQ (reference sequence). V was trimmed by 4 bases and J by 0 bases, leaving 15 bases between them. The CDR3 has 16 amino acids. CDR3 bases: TGTGCCAGCAGCTCCGGACAGAGTATTATGAACACTGAAGCTTTCTTT. Translation: CASSSGQSIMNTEAFF.

This chain joins TRBV20-1 and TRBJ1-5; D not certain. The CDR3 sequence is 12 residues long. V gave up 4 bases and J gave up 7 bases, with 11 bases separating them. CDR1 and CDR2 (germline): DFQATT, SNEGSKA (reference sequence). CDR3 sequence reads: CSAMDGSQPQHF. The DNA of the CDR3 is TGCAGTGCTATGGACGGCTCGCAGCCCCAGCATTTT.

The V and J genes are TRBV28 and TRBJ2-6; D is possibly TRBD2 (5 bases). Germline V gives CDR1 MDHEN, CDR2 SYDVKM. The germline V and J ends were trimmed by 8 bases and 2 bases, with 25 bases remaining between them. There are 19 residues in the CDR3. CDR3 nucleotides: TGTGCCAGCCGAAGCCCGGGCCCAAGGGAGCTAACTGGGGCCAACGTCCTGACTTTC. The encoded protein is CASRSPGPRELTGANVLTF.

This clonotype came up a few times. The chain uses TRBV7-6 and TRBJ1-1, with D possibly TRBD1 on 6 matching bases. The germline CDR1 and CDR2 sequences are SGHVS and FNYEAQ. The V and J ends lost 5 bases and 1 base respectively, with 29 bases between them. This CDR3 spans 20 amino acids. CDR3 DNA: TGTGCCAGCAGCCTCTTCTCCCGTGATGAGGTCGTAGGGGGGAACACTGAAGCTTTCTTT. Amino acid sequence: CASSLFSRDEVVGGNTEAFF.